This is a list of T cell receptor beta chains from one sample in a study of blood T cell repertoires in COVID-19. The assay was immunoSEQ multiplex PCR, and TCRdb's table has in-frame clones only and misses some. Of 150,000 to 250,000 clones listed, 94% are singletons. Sequencing was carried out using peripheral blood. Source of these receptors: a man younger than 45 with COVID-19, enrolled during active disease. CDR3s include the opening cysteine and the closing phenylalanine or tryptophan. D genes are given only for firm matches. Clone size is stated in some rows and not others, as once, few, many or a class when expanded.

D | J | size | V | CDR3 | DNA
TRBD2 | TRBJ2-3 | - | TRBV11-2 | CASSLAASGTTDTQYF | TGTGCCAGCAGCTTAGCGGCTAGCGGGACCACAGATACGCAGTATTTT
- | TRBJ1-1 | - | TRBV12-5 | CASGSGIFSNTEAFF | TGTGCTAGTGGTTCAGGGATTTTTTCGAACACTGAAGCTTTCTTT
TRBD1 | TRBJ2-3 | - | TRBV5-4 | CASSKTGGIDDTQYF | TGTGCCAGCAGCAAGACAGGGGGGATCGACGATACGCAGTATTTT
- | TRBJ2-1 | - | TRBV4-1 | CASSPYGGPTSYNEQFF | TGCGCCAGCAGCCCCTACGGGGGGCCCACGTCCTACAATGAGCAGTTCTTC
- | TRBJ2-3 | - | TRBV6-5 | CASSGQGSRDTQYF | TGTGCCAGCAGCGGGCAGGGTAGTAGGGATACGCAGTATTTT
- | TRBJ2-7 | - | TRBV7-6 | CASSLVGAGYEQYF | TGTGCCAGCAGCTTAGTAGGGGCCGGCTACGAGCAGTACTTC
- | TRBJ1-1 | - | TRBV2 | CASRPTIMNTEAFF | TGTGCCAGCAGGCCCACAATAATGAACACTGAAGCTTTCTTT
TRBD2 | TRBJ2-1 | - | TRBV7-6 | CASSTIAGGVHNEQFF | TGTGCCAGCAGCACCATAGCGGGGGGGGTCCACAATGAGCAGTTCTTC
- | TRBJ2-1 | - | TRBV11-3 | CASSSGRGTYNEQFF | TGTGCCAGCAGCTCGGGGAGGGGGACCTACAATGAGCAGTTCTTC
TRBD1 | TRBJ1-5 | - | TRBV19 | CASRDRARLNQPQHF | TGTGCCAGTAGGGACAGGGCCCGACTTAATCAGCCCCAGCATTTT
TRBD2 | TRBJ2-3 | - | TRBV3-1/TRBV3-2 | CASSQDGGGDTQYF | TGTGCCAGCAGCCAAGATGGGGGGGGAGATACGCAGTATTTT
- | TRBJ1-5 | - | TRBV12-3/TRBV12-4 | CASTSSNQPQHF | TGTGCCAGCACCAGTAGCAATCAGCCCCAGCATTTT
TRBD1 | TRBJ1-5 | - | TRBV7-2 | CASSLRGRGQPQHF | TGTGCCAGCAGCTTAAGGGGGCGGGGACAGCCCCAGCATTTT
- | TRBJ2-3 | - | TRBV7-2 | CASSLVADPTDTQYF | TGTGCCAGCAGCTTAGTTGCGGATCCCACAGATACGCAGTATTTT
TRBD2 | TRBJ2-1 | - | TRBV19 | CASSTSGGRVNEQFF | TGTGCCAGTAGTACTAGCGGGGGGCGGGTCAATGAGCAGTTCTTC
- | TRBJ1-2 | - | TRBV18 | CASSPGQRDGYTF | TGTGCCAGCTCACCGGGCCAGAGAGATGGCTACACCTTC
- | TRBJ1-5 | - | TRBV7-2 | CASRGAGNQPQHF | TGTGCCAGCAGGGGGGCAGGGAATCAGCCCCAGCATTTT
- | TRBJ2-7 | once | TRBV10-3 | CAIKVDGASYEQYF | TGTGCCATCAAGGTAGACGGAGCCTCCTACGAGCAGTACTTC
- | TRBJ2-7 | - | TRBV29-1 | CSVQGSRGTYEQYF | TGCAGCGTTCAGGGTAGCCGAGGCACCTACGAGCAGTACTTC
- | TRBJ1-4 | - | TRBV7-9 | CASSRGGSGPNEKLFF | TGTGCCAGCAGCCGAGGTGGGTCAGGGCCGAATGAAAAACTGTTTTTT
- | TRBJ1-5 | - | TRBV18 | CASSPRGDQPQHF | TGTGCCAGCTCACCACGGGGGGATCAGCCCCAGCATTTT
TRBD1 | TRBJ1-3 | - | TRBV4-1 | CASSQATGRGNTIYF | TGCGCCAGCAGCCAAGCGACAGGGAGGGGAAACACCATATATTTT
- | TRBJ1-3 | few | TRBV18 | CASSPREAHYSGNTIYF | TGTGCCAGCTCCCCCCGAGAAGCCCATTACTCTGGAAACACCATATATTTT
TRBD1 | TRBJ2-7 | - | TRBV7-6 | CASSPHFGTDTYEQYF | TGTGCCAGCAGCCCGCACTTCGGGACAGATACTTACGAGCAGTACTTC
- | TRBJ1-6 | - | TRBV10-3 | CAISQGQDNSPLHF | TGTGCCATCAGCCAGGGACAAGATAATTCACCCCTCCACTTT
TRBD1 | TRBJ2-5 | - | TRBV6-5 | CASKNRGPETQYF | TGTGCCAGCAAAAACAGGGGCCCAGAGACCCAGTACTTC
TRBD2 | TRBJ2-4 | - | TRBV5-4 | CASSLRVAGGLDIQYF | TGTGCCAGCAGCTTGAGGGTAGCGGGGGGACTAGACATTCAGTACTTC
- | TRBJ1-4 | - | TRBV5-1 | CASSLGQGNEKLFF | TGCGCCAGCAGCTTAGGCCAGGGTAATGAAAAACTGTTTTTT
- | TRBJ1-2 | once | TRBV7-9 | CASSLVRANPNYGYTF | TGTGCCAGCAGCTTAGTGAGGGCTAACCCTAACTATGGCTACACCTTC
- | TRBJ2-7 | - | TRBV7-9 | CASSSAHRDEQYF | TGTGCCAGCAGCTCCGCGCACAGGGACGAGCAGTACTTC
TRBD1 | TRBJ1-5 | - | TRBV5-1 | CASSLEAGGMIQPQHF | TGCGCCAGCAGCTTGGAGGCAGGGGGCATGATTCAGCCCCAGCATTTT
TRBD2 | TRBJ2-1 | - | TRBV4-2 | CASSQGPSGGILGQFF | TGTGCCAGCAGCCAAGGGCCGAGCGGGGGGATCCTTGGGCAGTTCTTC
- | TRBJ1-2 | - | TRBV13 | CASSLGGGRGLDGYTF | TGTGCCAGCAGCTTAGGAGGGGGGAGGGGCCTGGATGGCTACACCTTC
TRBD2 | TRBJ2-1 | - | TRBV24-1 | CATSDSPRLAGGYNEQFF | TGTGCCACCAGTGATTCCCCCCGACTAGCGGGGGGATACAATGAGCAGTTCTTC
TRBD1 | TRBJ1-3 | - | TRBV25-1 | CASSGLYRGYRNTIYF | TGTGCCAGCAGTGGTCTTTACAGGGGATACCGAAACACCATATATTTT
TRBD1 | TRBJ1-5 | - | TRBV11-2 | CASSLGQGAGQPQHF | TGTGCCAGCAGCTTAGGCCAGGGGGCGGGTCAGCCCCAGCATTTT
- | TRBJ1-1 | - | TRBV5-1 | CASSFDRIGRSTVNTEAFF | TGCGCCAGCAGCTTTGACAGGATCGGGCGCTCGACTGTGAACACTGAAGCTTTCTTT
TRBD1 | TRBJ1-2 | once | TRBV6-5 | CASSLTGRNGYTF | TGTGCCAGCAGCCTGACAGGGAGGAATGGCTACACCTTC
TRBD1 | TRBJ1-2 | - | TRBV24-1 | CATSEGQGASGYTF | TGTGCCACCAGTGAGGGACAGGGGGCCTCTGGCTACACCTTC
- | TRBJ1-2 | - | TRBV6-5 | CASTPGLLYGYTF | TGTGCCAGCACTCCGGGACTCCTCTATGGCTACACCTTC
TRBD1 | TRBJ1-3 | - | TRBV5-1 | CASSLGPGQGNTIYF | TGCGCCAGCAGCTTGGGTCCGGGACAGGGAAACACCATATATTTT